This is a list of T cell receptor beta chains from one sample in a study of radiotherapy plus CTLA-4 blockade in lung cancer. Assay used: immunoSEQ multiplex PCR; TCRdb lists only in-frame clones, some missing. The data hold under 90,000 clones, with about two thirds observed a single time. Sequences were derived from peripheral blood, sampled from a patient treated with radiotherapy plus ipilimumab. Every receptor here comes from a human donor with non-small cell lung cancer that progressed on radiotherapy plus ipilimumab. CDR3s include the opening cysteine and the closing phenylalanine or tryptophan. D genes are given only for firm matches. The size entry is marked missing in some rows and otherwise reads once, few, many or a size class.

V	J	D	size	CDR3	DNA
TRBV28	TRBJ1-5	-	-	CASIAGQRNQPQHF	TGTGCCAGCATCGCCGGACAGAGGAATCAGCCCCAGCATTTT
TRBV27	TRBJ2-5	-	-	CASRLNGQETQYF	TGTGCCAGCAGGTTAAACGGCCAAGAGACCCAGTACTTC
TRBV9	TRBJ1-2	-	-	CASSVGQRYTF	TGTGCCAGCAGCGTAGGACAGAGGTACACCTTC
TRBV19	TRBJ1-4	-	few	CASSMGTANNEKLFF	TGTGCCAGTAGTATGGGGACGGCTAACAATGAAAAACTGTTTTTT
TRBV7-9	TRBJ1-2	-	-	CASSLASGTGYGYTF	TGTGCCAGCAGCTTGGCCTCCGGGACGGGCTATGGCTACACCTTC
TRBV6-1	TRBJ2-1	TRBD2	-	CASSGGTSYILLSSYNEQFF	TGTGCCAGCAGTGGAGGGACTAGCTATATTTTATTGAGCTCCTACAATGAGCAGTTCTTC
TRBV6-5	TRBJ1-6	TRBD1	-	CASSLTGGRNSPLHF	TGTGCCAGCAGTTTGACAGGGGGAAGAAATTCACCCCTCCACTTT
TRBV7-9	TRBJ2-1	TRBD2	-	CASSHGLGDYNEQFF	TGTGCCAGCAGCCATGGACTAGGCGATTACAATGAGCAGTTCTTC
TRBV14	TRBJ1-1	-	-	CASGGVHEGLLF	TGTGCCAGCGGTGGGGTTCACGAAGGGCTCCTCTTT
TRBV30	TRBJ2-1	TRBD2	-	CAWSTTGGYNEQFF	TGTGCCTGGAGTACGACGGGGGGGTACAATGAGCAGTTCTTC
TRBV6-5	TRBJ2-1	TRBD1	once	CASSYATGQYNEQFF	TGTGCCAGCAGTTACGCCACGGGACAGTACAATGAGCAGTTCTTC
TRBV9	TRBJ1-2	-	-	CASSVGLEAPYGYTF	TGTGCCAGCAGCGTAGGATTAGAAGCCCCCTATGGCTACACCTTC
TRBV30	TRBJ2-5	-	-	CAWSLGQLQETQYF	TGTGCCTGGAGTCTCGGACAGCTCCAAGAGACCCAGTACTTC
TRBV27	TRBJ2-1	TRBD2	-	CASSPGTSGYNEQFF	TGTGCCAGCAGTCCCGGGACTAGCGGCTACAATGAGCAGTTCTTC
TRBV9	TRBJ2-7	-	once	CASSVVGGEQYF	TGTGCCAGCAGCGTAGTGGGGGGCGAGCAGTACTTC
TRBV7-6	TRBJ1-1	TRBD1	-	CASSSLGGTVLATEAFF	TGTGCCAGCAGCTCCTTGGGCGGGACAGTCTTGGCGACTGAAGCTTTCTTT
TRBV18	TRBJ1-5	-	few	CASSPPETGGSNQPQHF	TGTGCCAGCTCACCACCGGAGACAGGAGGAAGCAATCAGCCCCAGCATTTT
TRBV18	TRBJ2-1	TRBD1	once	CASSHKGGAYNEQFF	TGTGCCAGCTCACATAAAGGGGGCGCCTACAATGAGCAGTTCTTC
TRBV28	TRBJ2-3	-	-	CASSSALGDTQYF	TGTGCCAGCAGTTCAGCCTTGGGGGATACGCAGTATTTT
TRBV29-1	TRBJ1-1	-	-	CSVDRGAGNMNTEAFF	TGCAGCGTTGATAGGGGGGCCGGAAATATGAACACTGAAGCTTTCTTT
TRBV20-1	TRBJ1-1	-	-	CSARQAFF	TGCAGTGCTCGGCAAGCTTTCTTT
TRBV7-9	TRBJ2-5	-	-	CASSHAPGRAGETQYF	TGTGCCAGCAGCCATGCCCCGGGTCGAGCCGGGGAGACCCAGTACTTC
TRBV5-1	TRBJ2-7	TRBD1	many	CASSLSGTGVEQYF	TGCGCCAGCAGCTTATCCGGGACAGGGGTCGAGCAGTACTTC
TRBV5-6	TRBJ1-1	TRBD1	-	CASSYLDREGKAFF	TGTGCCAGCAGCTACCTAGACAGGGAAGGAAAAGCTTTCTTT
TRBV28	TRBJ1-3	-	-	CASSNPDLGTIYF	TGTGCCAGCAGTAACCCGGACCTAGGGACCATATATTTT
TRBV5-6	TRBJ1-5	TRBD1	-	CASSLGGGFSNQPQHF	TGTGCCAGCAGCTTGGGAGGGGGCTTCAGCAATCAGCCCCAGCATTTT
TRBV9	TRBJ2-5	-	-	CASSVARGDQETQYF	TGTGCCAGCAGCGTAGCTCGTGGGGACCAAGAGACCCAGTACTTC
TRBV4-3	TRBJ2-1	TRBD2	few	CASSQDWSGGLVNEQFF	TGCGCCAGCAGCCAAGATTGGAGCGGGGGCTTGGTCAATGAGCAGTTCTTC
TRBV7-2	TRBJ2-7	-	-	CASSLAIGSSYEQYF	TGTGCCAGCAGCTTAGCAATTGGCAGCTCCTACGAGCAGTACTTC
TRBV19	TRBJ2-3	TRBD2	-	CASSLFPAGGEDTQYF	TGTGCCAGTAGCCTCTTTCCGGCGGGGGGAGAAGATACGCAGTATTTT
TRBV19	TRBJ2-6	-	-	CASSAYGHSGANVLTF	TGTGCCAGTAGTGCCTATGGCCACTCTGGGGCCAACGTCCTGACTTTC
TRBV19	TRBJ1-2	-	-	CASSDGGYGYTF	TGTGCCAGTAGTGATGGAGGCTATGGCTACACCTTC
TRBV5-6	TRBJ1-2	TRBD1	-	CASSKGDRGGLDGYTF	TGTGCCAGCAGCAAAGGGGACAGGGGCGGATTAGATGGCTACACCTTC
TRBV9	TRBJ2-1	-	-	CASSVASGSGQGEQFF	TGTGCCAGCAGCGTAGCCAGCGGGAGTGGACAGGGTGAGCAGTTCTTC
TRBV7-9	TRBJ2-1	-	few	CASSYREGGFYEQFF	TGTGCCAGCAGCTATAGAGAAGGGGGTTTCTATGAGCAGTTCTTC
TRBV29-1	TRBJ2-5	-	-	CSVGFPDKETQYF	TGCAGCGTTGGTTTCCCAGATAAAGAGACCCAGTACTTC
TRBV19	TRBJ2-7	-	-	CASSTILPSLGQPYEQYF	TGTGCCAGTAGTACAATCCTTCCATCTCTGGGGCAACCCTACGAGCAGTACTTC
TRBV5-4	TRBJ1-2	TRBD1	few	CASSGGQAPYGYTF	TGTGCCAGCAGCGGGGGACAGGCCCCGTATGGCTACACCTTC
TRBV27	TRBJ1-4	TRBD1	-	CASLDRGNEKLFF	TGTGCCAGCCTGGACAGGGGTAATGAAAAACTGTTTTTT
TRBV18	TRBJ2-5	-	-	CASSPAIGGQTQYF	TGTGCCAGCTCACCGGCAATAGGTGGGCAGACCCAGTACTTC
TRBV14	TRBJ1-1	TRBD1	-	CASSQDLGQGRTEAFF	TGTGCCAGCAGCCAAGATCTTGGACAGGGGAGGACTGAAGCTTTCTTT
TRBV28	TRBJ2-1	TRBD2	-	CASSKGGTSSYNEQFF	TGTGCCAGCAGCAAAGGTGGGACTAGCTCCTACAATGAGCAGTTCTTC
TRBV5-4	TRBJ2-5	-	-	CASSLQLQETQYF	TGTGCCAGCAGCTTGCAGCTCCAAGAGACCCAGTACTTC
TRBV7-9	TRBJ1-1	-	few	CASRRVLRANFYEEAFF	TGTGCCAGCAGGCGTGTCCTCCGGGCTAACTTTTACGAGGAAGCTTTCTTT
TRBV5-1	TRBJ2-3	-	-	CASSSEYTQYF	TGCGCCAGCAGCTCAGAATATACGCAGTATTTT
TRBV15	TRBJ2-1	TRBD1	-	CATSAWDRVDNEQFF	TGTGCCACCAGCGCTTGGGACAGGGTGGATAATGAGCAGTTCTTC
TRBV15	TRBJ1-4	-	few	CATSRDLDRFNEKLFF	TGTGCCACCAGCAGAGATCTCGACAGGTTTAATGAAAAACTGTTTTTT
TRBV6-5	TRBJ1-2	-	-	CASSSGGGFYTF	TGTGCCAGCAGTTCCGGAGGGGGATTCTACACCTTC
TRBV4-2	TRBJ1-2	-	-	CASSPDRGLGYGYTF	TGTGCCAGCAGCCCAGATCGGGGGCTCGGCTATGGCTACACCTTC
TRBV28	TRBJ2-7	-	many	CASSSNLPLVLYEQYF	TGTGCCAGCAGTTCCAATTTACCCCTAGTACTCTACGAGCAGTACTTC
TRBV5-1	TRBJ2-3	-	few	CASSLAIADTQYF	TGCGCCAGCAGCTTGGCCATAGCAGATACGCAGTATTTT
TRBV28	TRBJ2-7	-	-	CASSLNWGYEQYF	TGTGCCAGCAGTTTGAACTGGGGCTACGAGCAGTACTTC
TRBV7-2	TRBJ2-7	TRBD1	-	CASSLDRTGREQYF	TGTGCCAGCAGCTTAGATAGGACAGGACGCGAGCAGTACTTC
TRBV6-5	TRBJ2-2	-	few	CASSYYGGGELFF	TGTGCCAGCAGTTATTACGGCGGCGGGGAGCTGTTTTTT
TRBV30	TRBJ2-3	TRBD2	few	CASTPGLAVTDTQYF	TGTGCCTCTACCCCGGGACTAGCTGTAACAGATACGCAGTATTTT
TRBV2	TRBJ1-1	TRBD1	-	CASRADLTGDTEAFF	TGTGCCAGCAGGGCGGATTTGACAGGGGACACTGAAGCTTTCTTT
TRBV30	TRBJ2-6	-	-	CAWSGGHSGANVLTF	TGTGCCTGGAGTGGAGGACACTCTGGGGCCAACGTCCTGACTTTC
TRBV28	TRBJ2-3	-	-	CASSFRRTRTDTQYF	TGTGCCAGCAGTTTTCGACGGACCCGCACAGATACGCAGTATTTT
TRBV19	TRBJ2-1	-	-	CASSIGARLAEQFF	TGTGCCAGTAGTATAGGGGCCCGACTGGCTGAGCAGTTCTTC
TRBV28	TRBJ2-4	TRBD2	once	CASSDMGGGKNIQYF	TGTGCCAGCAGTGATATGGGGGGGGGCAAAAACATTCAGTACTTC